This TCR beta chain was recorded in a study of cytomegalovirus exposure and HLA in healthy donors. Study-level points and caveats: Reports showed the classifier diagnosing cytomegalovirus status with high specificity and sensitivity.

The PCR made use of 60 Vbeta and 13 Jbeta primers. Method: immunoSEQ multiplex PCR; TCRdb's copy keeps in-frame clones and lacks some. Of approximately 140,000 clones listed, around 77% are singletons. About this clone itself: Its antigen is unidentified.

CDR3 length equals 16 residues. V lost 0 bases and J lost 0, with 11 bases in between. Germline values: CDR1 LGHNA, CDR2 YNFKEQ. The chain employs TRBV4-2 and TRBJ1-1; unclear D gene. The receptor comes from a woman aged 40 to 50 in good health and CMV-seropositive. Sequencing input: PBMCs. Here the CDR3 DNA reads TGTGCCAGCAGCCAAGATTTTGGCAGTTTGAACACTGAAGCTTTCTTT. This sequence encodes CASSQDFGSLNTEAFF.